These 4 T cell receptor beta chains were sequenced from one sample in a study of shared clonotypes between healthy human individuals. CD8 cells regarded as naive lacked CD45RO, were positively chosen for CCR7, and omitted terminally differentiated effector memory CD45RA+ cells. Profiling relied on immunoSEQ multiplex PCR, and the TCRdb table lists in-frame clones only, not all of them. The sample includes about 2 million clones, about 95% of them seen just once. Material for sequencing was naive CD8+ T cells sorted from blood. The receptors stem from a young man in good health.

The rearrangement joins TRBV9 to TRBJ1-1; D is uncertain. CDR1 SGDLS and CDR2 YYNGEE come from the germline V gene. CDR3 length: 16 amino acids. V lost 3 bases and J 1 base, leaving 16 bases between the germline ends. The CDR3 region is CASSENPEGWNTEAFF. DNA of the CDR3: TGTGCCAGCAGCGAGAACCCCGAGGGATGGAACACTGAAGCTTTCTTT.

Worth noting for this clone: Other nucleotide sequences in the sample specify the same CDR3. The rearrangement joins TRBV27 to TRBJ2-6; D call uncertain. The CDR3 covers 13 residues. Germline CDR1 and CDR2: MNHEY and SMNVEV (reference sequence). V dropped 5 bases and J dropped 4 bases, with 6 bases sitting between them. For the CDR3, the DNA is TGTGCCAGCAGTCCTCTCGGGGCCAACGTCCTGACTTTC. It translates to CASSPLGANVLTF.

In regard to this clone: This sample includes further DNA sequences coding for the same CDR3. The chain carries TRBV9 and TRBJ2-7; 8 positions agree with TRBD2. CDR1 and CDR2 from the germline V gene are SGDLS and YYNGEE. This CDR3 is built from 15 residues. Trimming cost V 0 bases and J 1 base; bases outside gene matches: 3. The CDR3 is CASSVGLAGSYEQYF. The CDR3, as DNA: TGTGCCAGCAGCGTAGGGTTAGCGGGATCCTACGAGCAGTACTTC.

CDR3 loop: CASSYVRPQGRGYEQYF. The CDR3 coding sequence is TGTGCCAGCAGTTACGTACGCCCCCAGGGGAGAGGGTACGAGCAGTACTTC. The rearrangement links TRBV27 to TRBJ2-7; D may be TRBD1 (6 bases). The V and J ends lost 4 bases and 4 bases respectively, with 23 bases between them. Per germline, CDR1 MNHEY and CDR2 SMNVEV (reference sequence). This CDR3 comprises 17 residues.